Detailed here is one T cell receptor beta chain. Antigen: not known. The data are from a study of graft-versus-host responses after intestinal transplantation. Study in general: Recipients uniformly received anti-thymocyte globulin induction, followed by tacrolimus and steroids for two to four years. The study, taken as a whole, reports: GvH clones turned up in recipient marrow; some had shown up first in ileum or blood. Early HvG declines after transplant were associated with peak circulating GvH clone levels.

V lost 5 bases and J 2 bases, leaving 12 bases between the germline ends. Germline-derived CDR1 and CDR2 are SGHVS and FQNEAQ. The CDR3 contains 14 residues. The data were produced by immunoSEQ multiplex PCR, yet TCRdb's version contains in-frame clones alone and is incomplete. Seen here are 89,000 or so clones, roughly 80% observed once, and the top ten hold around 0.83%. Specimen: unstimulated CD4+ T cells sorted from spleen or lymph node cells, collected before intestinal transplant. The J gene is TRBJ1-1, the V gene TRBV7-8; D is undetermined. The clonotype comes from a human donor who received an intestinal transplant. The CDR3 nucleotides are TGTGCCAGCAGCCCGACGACACGTAACACTGAAGCTTTCTTT. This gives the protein CASSPTTRNTEAFF.